This T cell receptor (beta chain) was captured in a study of blood T cells in healthy people across ages. Donors were systemically healthy Caucasian individuals from Russia aged about 6 to 100 years. The CDR3 consists of 16 residues. The V and J ends lost 6 bases and 0 bases respectively, with 15 bases between them. From germline, CDR1 is MNHEY and CDR2 SVGAGI. Next came a second PCR, run for about 6 to 12 cycles, which used a sample-barcoded 5' primer along with a J-beta primer mix. TCRdb analysed the 5' RACE reads with MiXCR anew, one entry per CDR3 protein. Of about 2 million distinct CDR3 sequences listed, roughly 50% were seen once; the top ten hold about 2.1%.

The receptor's source is a woman aged 40 to 50 in good health. The chain couples TRBV6-5 to TRBJ2-4; no clear D. The sample was blood. CDR3 nucleotide sequence: TGTGCCAGCAGCCTGCAGAGGACGGGAGCCAAAAACATTCAGTACTTC. Encoded protein: CASSLQRTGAKNIQYF.